Below are 26 T cell receptor beta chains sequenced from a single sample in a study of cytomegalovirus exposure and HLA in healthy donors. Clones were sequenced by immunoSEQ multiplex PCR, and TCRdb holds only the in-frame ones, with some missing. This sample carries about 350,000 clones, approximately 90% of them seen once, and the ten largest clones take 1.2%. The sample consisted of PBMCs. Receptors originate from a woman in her twenties or thirties in good health and CMV-seropositive.

The chain combines TRBV27 with TRBJ2-5; 9 nucleotides align to TRBD1. The germline V gene encodes CDR1 MNHEY and CDR2 SMNVEV (reference sequence). J gave up 0 bases and V 4 bases, and 6 bases lay outside the gene matches. The CDR3 is 16 amino acids. The CDR3 loop reads CASSSTGGPNQETQYF. The CDR3 DNA reads as TGTGCCAGCAGTTCGACAGGGGGTCCCAACCAAGAGACCCAGTACTTC.

This chain joins TRBV4-1 and TRBJ1-4; D not certain. Between the trimmed V and J ends, which lost 2 bases and 0 bases, there was a span of 16 bases. Germline values: CDR1 MGHRA, CDR2 YSYEKL. The CDR3 loop spans 18 amino acids. DNA of the CDR3: TGCGCCAGCAGCCAAAATAGGGCAGCGCTCGCAACTAATGAAAAACTGTTTTTT. Translation: CASSQNRAALATNEKLFF.

The chain is built from TRBV6-1 and TRBJ1-4; D not resolved. CDR1 is MNHNS, CDR2 SASEGT, per germline. V dropped 6 bases and J dropped 3 bases, with 2 bases sitting between them. This CDR3 is 11 amino acids long. DNA of the CDR3: TGTGCCAGCAGGTCTAATGAAAAACTGTTTTTT. This encodes CASRSNEKLFF.

The chain recombines TRBV6-5 with TRBJ1-2; D is unresolved. CDR1 MNHEY and CDR2 SVGAGI come from the germline V gene. The CDR3 totals 13 residues. The V end lost 10 bases, the J end lost 3 bases, and 15 bases lay between the germline ends. In nucleotides, the CDR3 is TGTGCCACCCCTTCCTCCAATGACTATGGCTACACCTTC. It encodes CATPSSNDYGYTF.

Only one count was recorded for this clone. The chain couples TRBV19 to TRBJ1-2; no definite D call. This CDR3 has 12 residues. Germline values: CDR1 LNHDA, CDR2 SQIVND (reference sequence). V shed 3 bases and J shed 2 bases, with 4 bases lying between them. The chain's CDR3 is CASSIRNYGYTF. The CDR3 nucleotides read TGTGCCAGTAGTATCAGGAACTATGGCTACACCTTC.

The V gene is TRBV4-3, the J gene TRBJ2-7, with 7 nucleotides matching TRBD2. Germline V lookup: CDR1 LGHNA, CDR2 YSLEER. This CDR3 region has 16 residues. Germline trimming cut 0 bases from V and 2 bases from J; bases unmatched to any gene: 7. CDR3 sequence reads: CASSQDFGGTPYEQYF. CDR3 DNA: TGCGCCAGCAGCCAAGACTTCGGGGGGACTCCCTACGAGCAGTACTTC.

The chain recombines TRBV7-2 with TRBJ2-7; 10 nucleotides match TRBD2. Germline V gene data show CDR1 as SGHTA and CDR2 as FQGNSA. This CDR3 has 14 residues. Trimming cost V 3 bases and J 3 bases; bases outside gene matches: 2. CDR3 DNA: TGTGCCAGCAGCTTTCAGCGGGGGGGCTACGAGCAGTACTTC. It encodes CASSFQRGGYEQYF.

The CDR3 sequence: CATSSSVPGPYGYTF. CDR3 bases: TGTGCCACCAGCAGTAGTGTTCCAGGGCCATATGGCTACACCTTC. The chain employs TRBV15 and TRBJ1-2; the D gene is possibly TRBD1 (5 bases). Deletions cut 3 bases from V and 5 bases from J, with 16 bases between. CDR1 and CDR2 (germline): LNHNV, YYDKDF (reference sequence). This CDR3 is built from 15 residues. Supplemented by reference TRBV15 and TRBJ1-2, the full variable domain reads DAMVIQNPRYQVTQFGKPVTLSCSQTLNHNVMYWYQQKSSQAPKLLFHYYDKDFNNEADTPDNFQSRRPNTSFCFLDIRSPGLGDTAMYLCATSSSVPGPYGYTFGSGTRLTVV.

The gene calls are TRBV28 and TRBJ2-3, with 10 bases aligning to TRBD2. CDR1 is MDHEN, CDR2 SYDVKM, per germline. The CDR3 has 16 amino acids. Trimming cost V 6 bases and J 1 base; bases outside gene matches: 7. The CDR3 bases are TGTGCCAGCAGCTCCTCCGGGACTAGCGGCACAGATACGCAGTATTTT. Its protein product is CASSSSGTSGTDTQYF.

The genes are TRBV9 and TRBJ2-1, with 7 positions matching TRBD2. Germline loops: CDR1 SGDLS, CDR2 YYNGEE. The CDR3 consists of 16 residues. The junction had 9 bases not matched to a gene; V was cut back by 4 bases and J by 2 bases. Written as DNA, the CDR3 is TGTGCCAGCAGCTCCCTCCAGCGGGGACCCTACAATGAGCAGTTCTTC. This encodes CASSSLQRGPYNEQFF.

The rearrangement uses TRBV5-4 and TRBJ1-6; 7 positions agree with TRBD1. This CDR3 is built from 15 residues. With V trimmed by 0 bases and J by 6 bases, 3 bases remained unmatched. Germline-derived CDR1 and CDR2 are SGHNT and YYREEE (reference sequence). The CDR3 region is CASSLGQGGNSPLHF. DNA for the CDR3: TGTGCCAGCAGCTTGGGACAGGGCGGTAATTCACCCCTCCACTTT.

The rearrangement uses TRBV28 and TRBJ1-1, with D possibly TRBD1 on 6 matching bases. Trimming stripped 7 bases from V and 2 bases from J, with 14 bases between. The CDR3 has 14 amino acids. Germline V lookup: CDR1 MDHEN, CDR2 SYDVKM. The CDR3 nucleotides are TGTGCCAGCACCACGACAGGAGCCAACACTGAAGCTTTCTTT. It encodes CASTTTGANTEAFF.

CDR3 sequence: CASSGWFYNEQFF. In DNA form, the CDR3 reads TGTGCCAGCAGTGGCTGGTTCTACAATGAGCAGTTCTTC. The genes are TRBV6-1 and TRBJ2-1, with no clear D. The ends were cut back, 4 bases at V and 3 bases at J, with 7 bases in the middle. The CDR3 is 13 residues long. Germline assignment: CDR1 MNHNS and CDR2 SASEGT.

The chain has TRBV6-5 and TRBJ1-6; TRBD1 is a possible D gene (6 bases). Between the trimmed V and J ends, which lost 5 bases and 7 bases, there was a span of 6 bases. The CDR3 totals 12 residues. The V gene's germline CDR1 is MNHEY and CDR2 SVGAGI. The CDR3, as DNA: TGTGCCAGCAGTACAGGGAATTCACCCCTCCACTTT. Amino acids: CASSTGNSPLHF.

J is TRBJ1-1 and V is TRBV27; TRBD1 might be the D (5 bases). V shed 2 bases and J shed 4 bases, with 14 bases lying between them. The CDR3 is 15 amino acids. Germline V gives CDR1 MNHEY, CDR2 SMNVEV (reference sequence). CDR3 sequence reads: CASSLAGWQGTEAFF. The CDR3 DNA reads TGTGCCAGCAGTTTAGCGGGATGGCAGGGCACTGAAGCTTTCTTT.

This clone has just a few counts. V usage is TRBV14 and J usage is TRBJ2-7; 10 bases fit TRBD1. This CDR3 has 17 amino acids. Trimming took 0 bases from V and 1 from J; bases not matched to a gene: 6. Per germline, CDR1 SGHDN and CDR2 FVKESK. The CDR3 protein is CASSQELPGQGSYEQYF. In nucleotides, the CDR3 is TGTGCCAGCAGCCAAGAGCTACCGGGACAGGGGTCCTACGAGCAGTACTTC.

This clone was observed a single time. This chain links TRBV6-5 with TRBJ2-7; D might be TRBD2 (6 bases). This CDR3 is built from 14 residues. V gave up 6 bases and J gave up 7 bases, with 19 bases separating them. In germline, CDR1 is MNHEY, CDR2 SVGAGI. CDR3 nucleotides: TGTGCCAGCAGACAACCCCGGGGGTTGGGGGAGCAGTACTTC. It encodes CASRQPRGLGEQYF.

The chain links TRBV4-2 to TRBJ2-7; TRBD2 matches 7 bases. This CDR3 is 15 amino acids long. Germline-derived CDR1 and CDR2 are LGHNA and YNFKEQ. V lost 0 bases, J lost 5 bases, and 7 bases stayed unmatched. The CDR3 here is CASSQEGRELNEQYF. The DNA of the CDR3 is TGTGCCAGCAGCCAAGAAGGGCGGGAGCTCAACGAGCAGTACTTC.

V is TRBV6-1 and J is TRBJ2-7, with 11 bases lining up with TRBD1. Trimming at V came to 5 bases and at J to 4 bases, leaving 4 bases not matched to a gene. Germline V gene lookup returns CDR1 MNHNS and CDR2 SASEGT. The CDR3 is made up of 14 amino acids. The DNA for the CDR3 is TGTGCCAGCAGTTCCGGGACAGGGGGATACGAGCAGTACTTC. Its translation is CASSSGTGGYEQYF.

This chain connects TRBV7-6 to TRBJ2-7; TRBD1 is a possible D gene (6 bases). The germline V gene encodes CDR1 SGHVS and CDR2 FNYEAQ. The CDR3 extends over 12 amino acids. The V end was cut by 5 bases, the J end by 1 base, with 6 bases between. CDR3 in DNA: TGTGCCAGCAGCACAGGGTCCTACGAGCAGTACTTC. The encoded protein is CASSTGSYEQYF.

A few counts support this clone. The V and J genes are TRBV29-1 and TRBJ1-2; unclear D gene. CDR3 length: 10 amino acids. The germline V gene encodes CDR1 SQVTM and CDR2 ANQGSEA. Trimming removed 7 bases at V and 6 bases at J, with 9 bases between. The CDR3 loop is CSADGDGYTF. As DNA, the CDR3 is TGCAGCGCCGATGGGGATGGCTACACCTTC.

This sequence joins TRBV2 and TRBJ1-4; possible D gene TRBD1, 5 bases. Trimming took 7 bases from V and 5 from J, leaving 17 bases between them. The CDR3 extends over 15 amino acids. The germline V gene has CDR1 SNHLY and CDR2 FYNNEI. The CDR3 loop is CASNQGVGGNEKLFF. DNA of the CDR3: TGTGCCAGCAACCAAGGGGTAGGCGGAAATGAAAAACTGTTTTTT.

The V call is TRBV9, the J call TRBJ2-3; TRBD1 matches at 8 bases. This CDR3 has 14 amino acids. The V segment lost 4 bases and the J segment 6 bases; nucleotides outside the gene matches: 7. Per the germline V gene, CDR1 is SGDLS and CDR2 is YYNGEE. DNA for the CDR3: TGTGCCAGCAGCTCACGGACAGGGTGGGATACGCAGTATTTT. This sequence encodes CASSSRTGWDTQYF.

In DNA, the CDR3 is TGTGCCAGCTCGCGGACTAGCGGGATCGCAGATACGCAGTATTTT. This encodes CASSRTSGIADTQYF. The chain uses TRBV18 and TRBJ2-3, with 12 bases lining up with TRBD2. Germline V gene data show CDR1 as KGHSH and CDR2 as LQKENI. J was trimmed by 4 bases and V by 6 bases; bases with no gene match: 5. This CDR3 has 15 amino acids.

This clone was seen a single time. V usage is TRBV7-2 and J usage is TRBJ2-1, with 7 bases identical to TRBD2. This CDR3 spans 14 amino acids. Looked up from germline, CDR1 is SGHTA and CDR2 is FQGNSA. With V trimmed by 5 bases and J by 6 bases, 7 bases remained unmatched. The CDR3 region is CASSPPLATNEQFF. CDR3 sequence (DNA): TGTGCCAGCAGCCCGCCACTAGCGACCAATGAGCAGTTCTTC.

The V gene is TRBV5-1, the J gene TRBJ2-1, with D hard to call. The V and J ends lost 0 bases and 4 bases respectively, with 11 bases between them. CDR1 and CDR2 (germline): SGHRS, YFSETQ. CDR3 length: 15 amino acids. Here the CDR3 reads CASSLDNSRYNEQFF. CDR3 nucleotide sequence: TGCGCCAGCAGCTTGGACAACAGTCGATACAATGAGCAGTTCTTC.